The 11 T cell receptor beta chains listed next were all sequenced from one sample in a study of blood T cell repertoires in COVID-19 (dated by TCRdb to 2018 to 2021). Preparation of the library involved the immunoSEQ multiplex PCR assay. The clones in this table, taken by TCRdb from immuneACCESS, are in-frame only. Not every clone is retained; where verified, under half of the shortfall comes from an unresolved V gene, and the cause of the rest is unknown. Across this sample there are some 60,000 clones, with approximately 78% seen only once. The ten largest make up over 10% of the sample. The specimen was peripheral blood. These receptors all come from a human donor in a cohort sampled during active COVID-19.

This chain uses TRBV11-2 with TRBJ2-7; D is unresolved. V shed 1 base and J shed 5 bases, with 9 bases lying between them. The CDR3 contains 13 residues. Germline V gene lookup returns CDR1 SGHAT and CDR2 FQNNGV. The CDR3 coding sequence is TGTGCCAGCAGCTTAGTTCCAGGCCACGAGCAGTACTTC. This encodes CASSLVPGHEQYF.

The chain uses TRBV7-8 and TRBJ2-1; TRBD2 might be the D (5 bases). V was clipped by 1 base and J by 13 bases, with 17 bases between them. Germline V CDR1 and CDR2: SGHVS, FQNEAQ. CDR3 size: 14 residues. The CDR3 protein is CASSLGATGSFQFF. CDR3 nucleotide sequence: TGTGCCAGCAGCTTAGGGGCGACGGGGAGCTTCCAGTTCTTC.

The genes are TRBV2 and TRBJ2-3; D is ambiguous. Germline CDR1 SNHLY, CDR2 FYNNEI. Trimming left V 7 bases short and J 2 bases short, with 10 bases between. This CDR3 spans 13 amino acids. The CDR3 bases are TGTGCCAGCAATGCGAGGCACACAGATACGCAGTATTTT. This translates into CASNARHTDTQYF.

V and J are TRBV10-2 and TRBJ1-2, with 7 nucleotides matching TRBD1. The V gene's germline CDR1 is WSHSY and CDR2 SAAADI. Unmatched junction bases numbered 6, after V lost 6 bases and J lost 5 bases. The CDR3 loop spans 13 amino acids. In DNA form, the CDR3 reads TGCGCCAGCAGCCTCCGGGACAGATATGGCTACACCTTC. It encodes CASSLRDRYGYTF.

This clone is classed as large. One junction end does not reproduce the germline sequence, and a read error may be involved. The chain couples TRBV4-1 to TRBJ2-2; D not certain. Germline CDR1 is MGHRA and CDR2 is YSYEKL. The CDR3 runs to 16 residues. The DNA of the CDR3 is TGCGCCAGCAGGCAAGTGGTCGTCTCGGACACCGGGGAGCTGTTTTTT. Its protein product is CASRQVVVSDTGELFF.

CDR3 nucleotide sequence: TGTGCCAGCAGCCTCTACGGGGGGGGGACAGATACGCAGTATTTT. Protein sequence: CASSLYGGGTDTQYF. The V call is TRBV5-4, the J call TRBJ2-3; 8 bases are a match to TRBD2. CDR1 and CDR2 from the germline V gene are SGHNT and YYREEE (reference sequence). There are 15 residues in the CDR3. The ends lost 4 bases at V and 3 bases at J; junction bases unmatched: 7.

This chain connects TRBV5-1 to TRBJ2-3; D possibly corresponds to TRBD1 (5 bases). With 0 bases removed from V and 6 bases from J, the gap between germline ends came to 14 bases. This CDR3 comprises 15 residues. Looked up from germline, CDR1 is SGHRS and CDR2 is YFSETQ. In nucleotides, the CDR3 is TGCGCCAGCAGCTTGGCGGCAGGGTGGGCCGATACGCAGTATTTT. Amino acid sequence: CASSLAAGWADTQYF.

This sequence joins TRBV5-5 and TRBJ2-6; 8 bases agree with TRBD1. The CDR3 has 20 residues. The junction had 18 bases not matched to a gene; V was cut back by 4 bases and J by 3 bases. Germline CDR1 is SGHKS and CDR2 is YYEKEE (reference sequence). CDR3 residues: CASSRGTAGGKAGGANVLTF. CDR3 nucleotides: TGTGCCAGCAGCAGAGGAACGGCAGGGGGCAAAGCGGGTGGGGCCAACGTCCTGACTTTC.

The CDR3 DNA reads TGCGCCAGCAGGGCACGGACAGGGGGATCGAACACTGAAGCTTTCTTT. Its protein is CASRARTGGSNTEAFF. The rearrangement uses TRBV5-1 and TRBJ1-1, with 10 positions matching TRBD1. Looked up from germline, CDR1 is SGHRS and CDR2 is YFSETQ. V trimming: 5 bases; J trimming: 1 base; junction bases outside the gene matches: 8. The CDR3 totals 16 residues.

V is TRBV5-4 and J is TRBJ2-1; 8 nucleotides line up with TRBD1. V lost 2 bases and J lost 6; bases outside the gene matches: 10. Per the germline V gene, CDR1 is SGHNT and CDR2 is YYREEE (reference sequence). The CDR3 has 16 residues. The CDR3 region is CASSLSGTGRLNEQFF. The CDR3 DNA reads as TGTGCCAGCAGCTTATCTGGGACAGGACGACTCAATGAGCAGTTCTTC. The whole variable domain, filled in from reference TRBV5-4 and TRBJ2-1, reads ETGVTQSPTHLIKTRGQQVTLRCSSQSGHNTVSWYQQALGQGPQFIFQYYREEENGRGNFPPRFSGLQFPNYSSELNVNALELDDSALYLCASSLSGTGRLNEQFFGPGTRLTVL.

This chain uses TRBV5-1 with TRBJ2-5; perhaps TRBD2 as D (6 bases). Germline V CDR1 and CDR2: SGHRS, YFSETQ. Trimming pared 5 bases from V and 0 bases from J, leaving 14 bases between. There are 15 residues in the CDR3. The CDR3 spells CASSRVRGNQETQYF. In DNA, the CDR3 is TGCGCCAGCAGTCGGGTTCGGGGGAACCAAGAGACCCAGTACTTC.